These T cell receptor beta chains were read from a single sample in a study of T cell responses to AZD1222 COVID-19 vaccine. The table came from immunoSEQ multiplex PCR; TCRdb's copy has only in-frame clones and leaves some out. The sample holds roughly 70,000 clones, approximately 81% seen once. Sample: peripheral blood, taken on day 0 of AZD1222 vaccination. The receptors derive from an adult in good health. CDR3s leave out the opening cysteine and the closing phenylalanine or tryptophan. Fields, in order: CDR3 protein, J gene, V gene.

AIRGGVNNEQF TRBJ2-1 TRBV6-5
ASSLARMGSQETQY TRBJ2-5 TRBV11-1
ASSFQETQY TRBJ2-5 TRBV5-1
ASSSLTSGRAREQF TRBJ2-1 TRBV7-9
ASSLVGGQGSPLH TRBJ1-6 TRBV7-2
ASSLGWHNEQF TRBJ2-1 TRBV7-9
ATSRGGSMNTEAF TRBJ1-1 TRBV15
ASSFFGTGSNEQF TRBJ2-1 TRBV7-9
ASSLGQRGGYEAF TRBJ1-1 TRBV13
ASRPKQGTDEAF TRBJ1-1 TRBV21-1
ASSLVSRGKAETQY TRBJ2-5 TRBV7-7
ASSMGQGSPRGQF TRBJ2-1 TRBV19
ASSLNSASYEQY TRBJ2-7 TRBV5-1
SGGDSSNQPQH TRBJ1-5 TRBV29-1
ATSGEVRHYEQY TRBJ2-7 TRBV24-1
ASSLGGYDTEAF TRBJ1-1 TRBV5-5
ASSPTANYGYT TRBJ1-2 TRBV5-1
ASSQGVPGTINEKLF TRBJ1-4 TRBV3-1/TRBV3-2
ASSPGARTDTQY TRBJ2-3 TRBV7-2
ASGLWGQGTDTQY TRBJ2-3 TRBV12-5
ASSATSGGAIGELF TRBJ2-2 TRBV6-1
ASSLRGIDEQY TRBJ2-7 TRBV7-9
ATSRDQMASGQNIQY TRBJ2-4 TRBV15
ASKVSGGNQPQH TRBJ1-5 TRBV5-1
ASSEREQQPQH TRBJ1-5 TRBV19
ASSLAIGQGFEQY TRBJ2-7 TRBV7-6
ASSVALVGGPYGYT TRBJ1-2 TRBV9
ASSQGSGTSGELF TRBJ2-2 TRBV3-1/TRBV3-2
ASSIKSARQPQH TRBJ1-5 TRBV19
ASSKGRGDGYT TRBJ1-2 TRBV6-1
ATSRDIRGGTGELF TRBJ2-2 TRBV15
ASSFLGGYEQY TRBJ2-7 TRBV7-9